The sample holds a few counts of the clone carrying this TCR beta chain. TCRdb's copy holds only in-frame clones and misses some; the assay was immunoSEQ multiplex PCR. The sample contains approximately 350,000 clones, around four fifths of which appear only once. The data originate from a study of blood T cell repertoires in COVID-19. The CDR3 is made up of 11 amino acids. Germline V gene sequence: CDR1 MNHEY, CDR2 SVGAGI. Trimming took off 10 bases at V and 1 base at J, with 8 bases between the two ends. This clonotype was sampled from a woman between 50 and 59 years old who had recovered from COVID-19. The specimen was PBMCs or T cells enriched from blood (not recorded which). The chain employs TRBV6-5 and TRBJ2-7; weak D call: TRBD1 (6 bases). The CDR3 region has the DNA TGTGCCACAAGGGGGTCCTACGAGCAGTACTTC. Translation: CATRGSYEQYF.